This T cell receptor (beta chain) was observed in a study of control samples from healthy donors and cancer patients. This CDR3 contains 12 residues. Trimming took off 2 bases at V and 2 bases at J, with 4 bases between the two ends. Germline CDR1 is SGHNT and CDR2 is YYREEE (reference sequence). The sample holds one count of this clone. Data came from immunoSEQ multiplex PCR; TCRdb stores just in-frame clones and leaves some out. The data contain 150,000 to 170,000 clones, approximately 94% of them seen just once; the ten biggest clones take up around 6.2%. The chain carries TRBV5-4 and TRBJ1-1; D is unclear. This clonotype originated in a man aged 35 to 55 in good health. Specimen: blood. CDR3 sequence reads: CASSLLNTEAFF. The CDR3, as DNA: TGTGCCAGCAGCTTATTAAACACTGAAGCTTTCTTT.